Detailed here is one T cell receptor beta chain. Patients in Seattle were enrolled during active infection, then followed longitudinally. This CDR3 contains 15 residues. V lost 4 bases to trimming and J lost 0 bases; unmatched junction nucleotides: 4. Per germline, CDR1 MGHRA and CDR2 YSYEKL. This specimen belongs to a study of blood T cell repertoires in COVID-19. The overall study: COVID-19 samples, acute and convalescent, were from the United States, Italy and Spain. The analysed material was cDNA or gDNA that came from T cells, B-cell-depleted T cells, or PBMCs.

As processed by the authors: Scientists estimated how many nucleated cells there were by amplifying reference gene primers. TCRdb's copy holds only in-frame clones and misses some; the assay was immunoSEQ multiplex PCR. That table furnishes V, J and clone size, whereas the DNA furnished D and trimming. The sample includes about 180,000 clones, roughly three quarters of them seen just once. What was sequenced was peripheral blood. The sequence came from a woman over 75 with COVID-19, enrolled during active disease. The chain employs TRBV4-1 and TRBJ2-7; 9 nucleotides agree with TRBD2. Here the CDR3 DNA reads TGCGCCAGCAGCCTCGGACTAGCGAGCTCCTACGAGCAGTACTTC. Translated: CASSLGLASSYEQYF.